One and the same sample provided the 5 T cell receptor beta chains below, sequenced in a study of blood T cell repertoires in COVID-19. Generated by immunoSEQ multiplex PCR, the TCRdb table keeps only in-frame clones and is missing some. The table shows tens of thousands of clones, with about 80% occurring only once. Sequencing was done on a sample of peripheral blood. The receptor source for this set is a woman aged 60-75 years with acute or convalescent COVID-19.

The V and J genes are TRBV19 and TRBJ2-2, with 11 nucleotides matching TRBD2. CDR1 and CDR2 (germline): LNHDA, SQIVND (reference sequence). The CDR3 is 15 amino acids. Trimming took 5 bases from V and 4 from J; bases not matched to a gene: 3. CDR3 coding DNA: TGTGCCAGTAGTTCCGGGACTAGCGGCACCGGGGAGCTGTTTTTT. It encodes CASSSGTSGTGELFF.

Remarks on this clone: This sample also contains other DNA sequences that code for the same CDR3. DNA of the CDR3: TGTGCCAGCAGCTCAAGGGACAGGGGTTCACCCCTCCACTTT. It specifies CASSSRDRGSPLHF. This chain connects TRBV7-9 to TRBJ1-6; 10 bases are shared with TRBD1. This CDR3 region has 14 residues. Germline CDR1 reads SEHNR; CDR2 reads FQNEAQ (reference sequence). J lost 9 bases, V lost 4 bases, and 3 bases had no gene match.

The chain recombines TRBV6-4 with TRBJ2-2; 8 bases line up with TRBD2. The germline V gene encodes CDR1 MRHNA and CDR2 SNTAGT. The CDR3 spans 14 residues. The ends lost 3 bases at V and 5 bases at J; junction bases unmatched: 2. The CDR3 is CASSEAGGTGELFF. CDR3 coding DNA: TGTGCCAGCAGTGAGGCGGGGGGAACCGGGGAGCTGTTTTTT.

V gene TRBV15 combines with J gene TRBJ1-1, with TRBD1 as a possible D gene (6 bases). V was cut by 11 bases and J by 3 bases, with 25 bases left in between. The CDR3 sequence is 16 residues long. Germline-derived CDR1 and CDR2 are LNHNV and YYDKDF (reference sequence). CDR3 in DNA: TGTGCCCCCCGCATCGGGACAAGAAAAGGGGACACTGAAGCTTTCTTT. Its protein is CAPRIGTRKGDTEAFF.

This CDR3 reads CASIEGRYSNQPQHF. The DNA of the CDR3 is TGTGCCAGTATCGAGGGCCGATATAGCAATCAGCCCCAGCATTTT. This chain uses TRBV19 with TRBJ1-5; D unresolved. CDR3 length: 15 amino acids. The germline V gene has CDR1 LNHDA and CDR2 SQIVND (reference sequence). The V gene lost 7 bases and the J gene lost 0 bases, with 13 bases spanning the gap.